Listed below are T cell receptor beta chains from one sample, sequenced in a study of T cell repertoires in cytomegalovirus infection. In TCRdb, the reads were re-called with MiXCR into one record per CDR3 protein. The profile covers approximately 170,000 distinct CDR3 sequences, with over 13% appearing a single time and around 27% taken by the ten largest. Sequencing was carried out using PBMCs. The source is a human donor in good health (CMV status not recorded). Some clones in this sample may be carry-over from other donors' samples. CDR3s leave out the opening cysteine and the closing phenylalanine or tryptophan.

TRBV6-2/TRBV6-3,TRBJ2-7,ASSFTGGAYEQY
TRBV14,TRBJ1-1,ASSHAQGPNTEAF
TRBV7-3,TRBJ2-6,ASSPSRDRGTGANVLT
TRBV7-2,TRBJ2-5,ASSFRDRGLGETQY
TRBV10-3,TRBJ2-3,ATTPGQGGTDTQY
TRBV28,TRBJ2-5,ASRVRETQY
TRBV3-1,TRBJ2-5,ASSRLHSRGAEETQY
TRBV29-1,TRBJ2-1,SVGQGKGEQF
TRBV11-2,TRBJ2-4,ASSPPPTGDLRGGDIQY
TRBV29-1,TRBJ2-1,SAVGSGSSYNEQF
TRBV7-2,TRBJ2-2,ASSLERVTGELF
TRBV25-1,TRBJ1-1,ARGRVNTEAF
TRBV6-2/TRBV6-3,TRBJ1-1,ASSWFPGTEAF